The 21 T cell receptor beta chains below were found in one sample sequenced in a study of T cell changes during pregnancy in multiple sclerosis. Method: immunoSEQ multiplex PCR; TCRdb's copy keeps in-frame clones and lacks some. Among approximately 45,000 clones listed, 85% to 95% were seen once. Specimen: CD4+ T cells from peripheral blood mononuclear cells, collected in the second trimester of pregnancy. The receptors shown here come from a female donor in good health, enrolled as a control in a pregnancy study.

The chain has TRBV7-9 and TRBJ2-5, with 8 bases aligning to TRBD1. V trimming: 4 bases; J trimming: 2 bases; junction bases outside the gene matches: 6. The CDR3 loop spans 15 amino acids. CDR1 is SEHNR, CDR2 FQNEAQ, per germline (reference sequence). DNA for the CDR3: TGTGCCAGCAGCTCCGACAGGGGTGGGCAAGAGACCCAGTACTTC. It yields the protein CASSSDRGGQETQYF.

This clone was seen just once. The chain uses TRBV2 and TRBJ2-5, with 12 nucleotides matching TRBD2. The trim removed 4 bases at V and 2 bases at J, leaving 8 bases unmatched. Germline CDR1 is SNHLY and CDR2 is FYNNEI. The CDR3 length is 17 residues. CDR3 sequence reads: CASSGTSGDGRQETQYF. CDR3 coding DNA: TGTGCCAGCAGTGGGACTAGCGGGGATGGAAGGCAAGAGACCCAGTACTTC.

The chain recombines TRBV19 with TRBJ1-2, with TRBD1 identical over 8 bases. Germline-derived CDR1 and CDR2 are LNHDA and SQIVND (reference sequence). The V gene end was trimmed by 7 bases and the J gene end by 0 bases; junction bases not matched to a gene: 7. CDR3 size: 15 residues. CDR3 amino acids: CASTTQGAANYGYTF. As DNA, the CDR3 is TGTGCCAGTACCACCCAGGGGGCCGCTAACTATGGCTACACCTTC.

CDR3 DNA sequence: TGCGCCAGCGGCGACAGACAAGAGACCCAGTACTTC. It codes for CASGDRQETQYF. The V call is TRBV5-1, the J call TRBJ2-5; D possibly corresponds to TRBD1 (5 bases). Per the germline V gene, CDR1 is SGHRS and CDR2 is YFSETQ. The germline V and J ends were trimmed by 7 bases and 2 bases, with 9 bases remaining between them. There are 12 residues in the CDR3.

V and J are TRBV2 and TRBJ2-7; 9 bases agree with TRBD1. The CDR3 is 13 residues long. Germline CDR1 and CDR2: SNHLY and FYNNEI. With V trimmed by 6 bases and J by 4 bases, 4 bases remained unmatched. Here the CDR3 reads CASRRDREYEQYF. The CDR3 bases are TGTGCCAGCAGGAGGGACAGGGAATACGAGCAGTACTTC. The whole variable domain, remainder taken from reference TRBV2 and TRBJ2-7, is EPEVTQTPSHQVTQMGQEVILRCVPISNHLYFYWYRQILGQKVEFLVSFYNNEISEKSEIFDDQFSVERPDGSNFTLKIRSTKLEDSAMYFCASRRDREYEQYFGPGTRLTVT.

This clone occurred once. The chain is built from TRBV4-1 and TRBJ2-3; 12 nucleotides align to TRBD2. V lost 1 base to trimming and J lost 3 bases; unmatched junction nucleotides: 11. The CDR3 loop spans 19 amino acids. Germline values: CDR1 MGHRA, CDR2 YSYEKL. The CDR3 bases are TGCGCCAGCAGCCAAGGGACTAGCGGGGTTACTTCGTGGACAGATACGCAGTATTTT. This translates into CASSQGTSGVTSWTDTQYF.

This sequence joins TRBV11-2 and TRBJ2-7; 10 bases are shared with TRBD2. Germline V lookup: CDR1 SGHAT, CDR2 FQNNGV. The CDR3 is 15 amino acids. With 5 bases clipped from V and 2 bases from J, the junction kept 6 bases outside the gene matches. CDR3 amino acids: CASSDASGGTYEQYF. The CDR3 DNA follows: TGTGCCAGCAGCGATGCTAGCGGGGGCACCTACGAGCAGTACTTC.

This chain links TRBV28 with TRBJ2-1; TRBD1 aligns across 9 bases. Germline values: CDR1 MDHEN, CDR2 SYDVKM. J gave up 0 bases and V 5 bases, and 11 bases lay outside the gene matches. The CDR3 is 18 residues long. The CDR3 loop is CASSPGTGKARSYNEQFF. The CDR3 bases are TGTGCCAGCAGTCCCGGGACAGGGAAGGCCCGCTCCTACAATGAGCAGTTCTTC.

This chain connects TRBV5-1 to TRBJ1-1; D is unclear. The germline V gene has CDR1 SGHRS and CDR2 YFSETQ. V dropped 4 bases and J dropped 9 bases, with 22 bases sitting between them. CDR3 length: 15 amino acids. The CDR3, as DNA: TGCGCCAGCAGCCCTGGAGGGCGGGCAGACACCCAAGCTTTCTTT. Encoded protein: CASSPGGRADTQAFF.

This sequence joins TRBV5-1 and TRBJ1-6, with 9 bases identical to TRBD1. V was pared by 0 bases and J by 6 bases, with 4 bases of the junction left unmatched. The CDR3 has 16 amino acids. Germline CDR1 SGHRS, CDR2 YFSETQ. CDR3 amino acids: CASSLGGTGSNSPLHF. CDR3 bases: TGCGCCAGCAGCTTGGGAGGGACAGGGAGTAATTCACCCCTCCACTTT.

CDR3 sequence reads: CSATSLDGYTF. The CDR3 bases are TGCAGTGCTACCAGTCTTGATGGCTACACCTTC. V and J are TRBV20-1 and TRBJ1-2; D gene unclear. The CDR3 covers 11 residues. CDR1 DFQATT and CDR2 SNEGSKA come from the germline V gene (reference sequence). V was shortened by 4 bases and J by 6 bases, with 9 bases between the two germline ends.

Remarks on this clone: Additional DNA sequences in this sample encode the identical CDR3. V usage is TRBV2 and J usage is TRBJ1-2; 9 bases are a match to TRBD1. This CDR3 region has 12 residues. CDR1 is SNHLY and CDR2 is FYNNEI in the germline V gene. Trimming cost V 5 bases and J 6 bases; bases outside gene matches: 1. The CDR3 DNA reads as TGTGCCAGCAGTCGGACAGGGGATGGCTACACCTTC. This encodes CASSRTGDGYTF.

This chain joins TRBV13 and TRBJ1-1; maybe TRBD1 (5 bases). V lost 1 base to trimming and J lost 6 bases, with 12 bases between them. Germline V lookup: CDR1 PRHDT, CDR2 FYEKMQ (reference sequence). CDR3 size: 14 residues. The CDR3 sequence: CASSLEGLRAEAFF. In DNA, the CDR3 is TGTGCCAGCAGCTTAGAGGGGCTACGTGCTGAAGCTTTCTTT.

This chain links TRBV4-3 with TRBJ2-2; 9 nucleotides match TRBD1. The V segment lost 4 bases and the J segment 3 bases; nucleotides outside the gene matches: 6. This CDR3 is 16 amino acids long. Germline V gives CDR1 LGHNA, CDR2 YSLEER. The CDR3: CASSPNRGPHTGELFF. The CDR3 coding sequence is TGCGCCAGCAGCCCGAACAGGGGGCCTCACACCGGGGAGCTGTTTTTT.

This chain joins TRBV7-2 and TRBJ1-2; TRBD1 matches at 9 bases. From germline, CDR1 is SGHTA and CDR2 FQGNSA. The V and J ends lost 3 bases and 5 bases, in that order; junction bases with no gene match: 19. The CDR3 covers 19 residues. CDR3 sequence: CASSFTGGASFGSAYGYTF. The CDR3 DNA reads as TGTGCCAGCAGCTTTACAGGGGGCGCATCTTTCGGTTCTGCGTATGGCTACACCTTC.

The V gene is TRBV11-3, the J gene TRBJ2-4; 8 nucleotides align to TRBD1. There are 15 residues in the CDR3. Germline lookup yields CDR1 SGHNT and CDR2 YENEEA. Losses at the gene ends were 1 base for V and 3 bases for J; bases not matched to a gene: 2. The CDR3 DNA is TGTGCCAGCAGCTTAGGTACAGGGGGCAAAAACATTCAGTACTTC. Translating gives CASSLGTGGKNIQYF.

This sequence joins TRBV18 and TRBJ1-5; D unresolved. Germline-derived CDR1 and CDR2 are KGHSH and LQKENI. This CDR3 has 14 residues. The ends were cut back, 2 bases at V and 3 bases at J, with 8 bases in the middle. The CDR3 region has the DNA TGTGCCAGCTCACCAGCAGAAAACAATCAGCCCCAGCATTTT. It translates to CASSPAENNQPQHF.

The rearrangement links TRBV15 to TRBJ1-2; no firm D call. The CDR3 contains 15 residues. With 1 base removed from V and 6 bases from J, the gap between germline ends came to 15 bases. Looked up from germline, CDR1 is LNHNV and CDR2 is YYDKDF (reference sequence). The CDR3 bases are TGTGCCACCAGCAGAGCGCCCACAGATCTCGATGGCTACACCTTC. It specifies CATSRAPTDLDGYTF. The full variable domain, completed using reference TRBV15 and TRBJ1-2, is DAMVIQNPRYQVTQFGKPVTLSCSQTLNHNVMYWYQQKSSQAPKLLFHYYDKDFNNEADTPDNFQSRRPNTSFCFLDIRSPGLGDTAMYLCATSRAPTDLDGYTFGSGTRLTVV.

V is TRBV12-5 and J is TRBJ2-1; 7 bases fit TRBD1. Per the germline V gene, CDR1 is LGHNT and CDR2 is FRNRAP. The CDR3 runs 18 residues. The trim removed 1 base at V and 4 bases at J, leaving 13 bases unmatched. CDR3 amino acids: CASGLEKSDRILYNEQFF. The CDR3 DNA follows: TGTGCTAGTGGTTTGGAGAAATCGGACAGGATCCTTTACAATGAGCAGTTCTTC. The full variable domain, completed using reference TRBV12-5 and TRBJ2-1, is DARVTQTPRHKVTEMGQEVTMRCQPILGHNTVFWYRQTMMQGLELLAYFRNRAPLDDSGMPKDRFSAEMPDATLATLKIQPSEPRDSAVYFCASGLEKSDRILYNEQFFGPGTRLTVL.

The CDR3 sequence: CASSQQVAGNTIYF. CDR3 nucleotide sequence: TGTGCCAGCAGCCAGCAGGTAGCTGGAAACACCATATATTTT. This rearrangement joins TRBV7-2 to TRBJ1-3; D remains ambiguous. The germline CDR1 and CDR2 sequences are SGHTA and FQGNSA. V was trimmed by 5 bases and J by 2 bases, leaving 10 bases between them. This CDR3 has 14 amino acids.

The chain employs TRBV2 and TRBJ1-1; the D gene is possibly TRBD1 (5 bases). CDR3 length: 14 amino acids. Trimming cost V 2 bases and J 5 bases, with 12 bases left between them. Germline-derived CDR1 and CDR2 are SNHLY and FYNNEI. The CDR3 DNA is TGTGCCAGCAGTGAAAGAAGGGGTCGGACTGAAGCTTTCTTT. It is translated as CASSERRGRTEAFF.